The rows below give T cell receptor beta chains drawn from one sample of a study of blood T cell repertoires in COVID-19. Method: immunoSEQ multiplex PCR; TCRdb's copy keeps in-frame clones and lacks some. The sample comprises 150,000 to 200,000 clones, 70% to 85% of which are singletons, and approximately 22% rests with the top ten. Sequences were obtained from peripheral blood. Receptor source: a woman older than 75 with acute or convalescent COVID-19. Each CDR3 is given with its conserved first and last residue. D genes are given only for firm matches. The listing skips clone size in some rows; elsewhere it reads once, few, many or a size class.

d_call,j_call,clone_size,v_call,cdr3_aa,cdr3_nt
-,TRBJ1-1,few,TRBV7-8,CASSPGLSTEAFF,TGTGCCAGCAGCCCGGGGTTGAGCACTGAAGCTTTCTTT
TRBD1,TRBJ1-2,-,TRBV7-2,CASSWTGNKGYTF,TGTGCCAGCAGCTGGACAGGGAATAAGGGCTACACCTTC
TRBD2,TRBJ2-2,once,TRBV3-1/TRBV3-2,CASSHGTSGRVGLFF,TGTGCCAGCAGCCACGGCACTAGCGGGAGGGTTGGGCTGTTTTTT
-,TRBJ1-5,-,TRBV2,CASSGGQPQHF,TGTGCCAGCAGCGGGGGGCAGCCCCAGCATTTT
-,TRBJ1-4,-,TRBV19,CASSPWQGGNFIDEKLFF,TGTGCCAGTAGTCCGTGGCAGGGAGGAAATTTTATAGACGAAAAACTGTTTTTT
-,TRBJ1-1,-,TRBV6-5,CASSYGDRQEAFF,TGTGCCAGCAGTTACGGAGACAGACAAGAAGCTTTCTTT
TRBD1,TRBJ1-6,-,TRBV6-5,CASRGRQGKSPLHF,TGTGCCAGCAGGGGACGACAGGGGAAGTCACCCCTCCACTTT
-,TRBJ1-1,-,TRBV18,CASSPTQNSNTEAFF,TGTGCCAGCTCACCGACACAAAATTCGAACACTGAAGCTTTCTTT
-,TRBJ2-3,-,TRBV7-2,CASSFTSADTQYF,TGTGCCAGCAGCTTTACTAGTGCAGATACGCAGTATTTT
-,TRBJ1-5,-,TRBV4-1,CASSQERQGTVQPQHF,TGCGCCAGCAGCCAAGAGCGGCAGGGAACGGTTCAGCCCCAGCATTTT
-,TRBJ1-2,-,TRBV7-8,CASSSWTEYGYTF,TGTGCCAGCAGCTCCTGGACTGAGTATGGCTACACCTTC
TRBD2,TRBJ2-1,-,TRBV23-1,CATSGGAHYNEQFF,TGCGCCACGTCGGGGGGGGCTCACTACAATGAGCAGTTCTTC
TRBD1,TRBJ1-6,-,TRBV7-8,CASSTKATGKNSPLHF,TGTGCCAGCAGCACAAAAGCGACAGGGAAGAATTCACCCCTCCACTTT
-,TRBJ2-1,-,TRBV20-1,CSASPSNEQFF,TGCAGTGCTAGTCCTAGCAATGAGCAGTTCTTC
-,TRBJ1-1,-,TRBV11-1,CASSFMVGGQDTEAFF,TGTGCCAGCAGCTTTATGGTTGGTGGGCAGGACACTGAAGCTTTCTTT
TRBD2,TRBJ2-1,-,TRBV2,CASSSLAIRSHSEQFF,TGTGCCAGCAGTTCACTAGCGATCCGGTCCCACAGTGAGCAGTTCTTC
-,TRBJ1-5,-,TRBV7-2,CASSLAGLIYF,TGTGCCAGCAGCTTAGCTGGACTGATCTATTTT
-,TRBJ2-1,-,TRBV2,CASSESAGRREQFF,TGTGCCAGCAGTGAATCGGCGGGCCGGCGAGAGCAGTTCTTC
-,TRBJ2-3,-,TRBV21-1,CATSGTAGKTDTQYF,TGTGCCACCTCGGGTACGGCGGGAAAGACAGATACGCAGTATTTT
-,TRBJ1-2,-,TRBV20-1,CSASAISANYGYTF,TGCAGTGCTAGTGCAATCAGCGCTAACTATGGCTACACCTTC
-,TRBJ1-2,-,TRBV7-6,CASSQLGSGYTF,TGTGCCAGCAGCCAACTGGGGAGCGGCTACACCTTC
TRBD1,TRBJ2-7,-,TRBV10-3,CAISETTGTGNYEQYF,TGTGCCATCAGTGAGACTACCGGGACAGGGAACTACGAGCAGTACTTC
TRBD1,TRBJ2-7,-,TRBV4-3,CASSQSGTGSSYEQYF,TGCGCCAGCAGCCAATCCGGGACAGGGAGCTCCTACGAGCAGTACTTC
-,TRBJ1-3,few,TRBV3-1/TRBV3-2,CASSPSWRAGNTIYF,TGTGCCAGCAGCCCCAGTTGGAGGGCTGGAAACACCATATATTTT
TRBD2,TRBJ2-7,-,TRBV27,CASSLYSGRAYEQYF,TGTGCCAGCAGTTTATATAGCGGGAGGGCCTACGAGCAGTACTTC
-,TRBJ2-2,-,TRBV5-1,CASSSGTDTGELFF,TGCGCCAGCAGCTCCGGGACTGACACCGGGGAGCTGTTTTTT
TRBD1,TRBJ1-1,-,TRBV19,CASTDRVTEAFF,TGTGCCAGCACCGACAGGGTCACTGAAGCTTTCTTT
TRBD1,TRBJ2-7,-,TRBV6-2/TRBV6-3,CASSRDDRDVAEQYF,TGTGCCAGCAGTCGTGATGACAGGGACGTTGCCGAGCAGTACTTC
TRBD2,TRBJ2-1,-,TRBV7-9,CASSLGLAGVNEQFF,TGTGCCAGCAGCTTAGGACTAGCGGGAGTCAATGAGCAGTTCTTC
TRBD2,TRBJ2-7,-,TRBV5-1,CASSLGSTSGRLEQYF,TGCGCCAGCAGCCTGGGTTCAACTAGCGGGAGGCTGGAGCAGTACTTC
TRBD2,TRBJ2-1,-,TRBV6-5,CASSYSGTSREQFF,TGTGCCAGCAGTTACTCCGGGACTAGCCGTGAGCAGTTCTTC
-,TRBJ2-2,-,TRBV2,CASTQNTGELFF,TGTGCCAGCACACAAAACACCGGGGAGCTGTTTTTT
-,TRBJ1-1,-,TRBV29-1,CGGQNTEAFF,TGCGGGGGCCAGAACACTGAAGCTTTCTTT
TRBD2,TRBJ2-1,-,TRBV5-1,CASSASGRVTYNEQFF,TGCGCCAGCAGCGCTAGCGGGAGGGTTACCTACAATGAGCAGTTCTTC